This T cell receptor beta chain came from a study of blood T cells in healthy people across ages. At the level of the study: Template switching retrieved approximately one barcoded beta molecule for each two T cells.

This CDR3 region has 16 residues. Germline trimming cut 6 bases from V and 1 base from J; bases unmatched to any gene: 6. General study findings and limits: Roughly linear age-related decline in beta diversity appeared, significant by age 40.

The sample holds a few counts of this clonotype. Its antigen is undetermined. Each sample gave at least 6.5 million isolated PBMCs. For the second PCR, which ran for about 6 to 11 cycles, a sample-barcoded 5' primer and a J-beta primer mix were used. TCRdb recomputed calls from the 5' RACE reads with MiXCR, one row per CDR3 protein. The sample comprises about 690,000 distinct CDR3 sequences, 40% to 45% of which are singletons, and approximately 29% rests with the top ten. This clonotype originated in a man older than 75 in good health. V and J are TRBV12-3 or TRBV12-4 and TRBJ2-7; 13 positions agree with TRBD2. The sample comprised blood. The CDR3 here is CASSPRTSGGSYEQYF. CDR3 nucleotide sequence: TGTGCCAGCAGCCCCCGGACTAGCGGGGGTTCCTACGAGCAGTACTTC.